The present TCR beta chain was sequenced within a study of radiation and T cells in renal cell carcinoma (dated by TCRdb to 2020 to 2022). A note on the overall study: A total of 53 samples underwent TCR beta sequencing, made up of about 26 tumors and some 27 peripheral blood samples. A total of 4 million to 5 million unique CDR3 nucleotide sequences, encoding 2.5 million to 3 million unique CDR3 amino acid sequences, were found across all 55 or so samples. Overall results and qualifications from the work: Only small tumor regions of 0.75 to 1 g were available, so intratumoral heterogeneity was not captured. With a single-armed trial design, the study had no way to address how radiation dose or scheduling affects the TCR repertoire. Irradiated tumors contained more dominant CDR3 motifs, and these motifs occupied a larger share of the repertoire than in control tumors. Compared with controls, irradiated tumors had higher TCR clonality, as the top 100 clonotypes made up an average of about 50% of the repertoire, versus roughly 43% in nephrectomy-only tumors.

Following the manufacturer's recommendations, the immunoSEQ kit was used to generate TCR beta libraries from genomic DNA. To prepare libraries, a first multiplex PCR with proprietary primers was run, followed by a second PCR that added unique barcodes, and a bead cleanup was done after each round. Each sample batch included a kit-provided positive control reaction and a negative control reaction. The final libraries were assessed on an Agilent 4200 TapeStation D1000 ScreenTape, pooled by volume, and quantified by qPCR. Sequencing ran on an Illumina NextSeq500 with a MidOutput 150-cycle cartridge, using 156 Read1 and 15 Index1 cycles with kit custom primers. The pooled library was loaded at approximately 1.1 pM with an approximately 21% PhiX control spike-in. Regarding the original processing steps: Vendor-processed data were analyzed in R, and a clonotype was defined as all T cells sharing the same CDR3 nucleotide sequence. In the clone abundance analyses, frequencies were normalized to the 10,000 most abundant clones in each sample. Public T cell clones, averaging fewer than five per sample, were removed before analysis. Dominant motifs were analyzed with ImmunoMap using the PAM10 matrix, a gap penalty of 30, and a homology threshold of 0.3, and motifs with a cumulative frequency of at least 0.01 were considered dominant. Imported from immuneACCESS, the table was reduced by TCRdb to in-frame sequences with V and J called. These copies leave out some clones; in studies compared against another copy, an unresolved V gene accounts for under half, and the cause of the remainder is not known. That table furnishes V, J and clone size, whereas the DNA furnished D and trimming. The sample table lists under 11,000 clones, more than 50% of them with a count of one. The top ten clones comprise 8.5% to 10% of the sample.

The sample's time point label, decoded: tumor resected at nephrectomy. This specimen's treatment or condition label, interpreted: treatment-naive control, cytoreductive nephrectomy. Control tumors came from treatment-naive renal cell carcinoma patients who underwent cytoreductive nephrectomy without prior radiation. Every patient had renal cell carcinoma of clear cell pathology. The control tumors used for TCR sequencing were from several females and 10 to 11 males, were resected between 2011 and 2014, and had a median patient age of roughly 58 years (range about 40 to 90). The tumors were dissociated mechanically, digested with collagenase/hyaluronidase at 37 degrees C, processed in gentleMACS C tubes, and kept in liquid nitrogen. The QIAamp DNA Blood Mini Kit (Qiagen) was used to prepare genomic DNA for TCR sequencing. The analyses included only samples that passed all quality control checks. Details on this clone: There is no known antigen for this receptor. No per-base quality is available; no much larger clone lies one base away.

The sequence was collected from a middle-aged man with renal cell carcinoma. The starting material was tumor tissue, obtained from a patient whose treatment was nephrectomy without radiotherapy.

The DNA sequence reads TGTGCCAGCAGCCAAGTGGACGTGCCCTCCTACAATGAGCAGTTCTTC. It encodes CASSQVDVPSYNEQFF. The chain employs TRBV7-6 and TRBJ2-1; no D gene is confidently identified. Reading the germline V gene gives CDR1 SGHVS and CDR2 FNYEAQ. Spanning cysteine to phenylalanine, the CDR3 consists of 16 amino acids. The only DNA kept is the CDR3, 48 bases in frame from the first base. Deletion took 5 bases off V and 0 bases off J, with a span of 14 bases between the germline ends.